This TCR beta chain was captured in a study of blood T cell repertoires in COVID-19. This CDR3 is built from 14 residues. V was clipped by 2 bases and J by 2 bases; unmatched bases: 2. Germline values: CDR1 SGHRS, CDR2 YFSETQ. Original data processing: Using reference gene primer amplification, nucleated cell counts were estimated. The assay was immunoSEQ multiplex PCR, and TCRdb's table has in-frame clones only and misses some. D and trimming come from the DNA, and the V and J calls and clone size come from that table. The sample lists under 80,000 clones, around 86% occurring once. The chain couples TRBV5-1 to TRBJ2-7; 9 bases are shared with TRBD1. This clonotype was obtained from a human donor in a cohort sampled during active COVID-19. Sequenced material: peripheral blood. CDR3 DNA sequence: TGCGCCAGCAGCTTCGGGACAGGGACCTACGAGCAGTACTTC. Protein: CASSFGTGTYEQYF.